This entry lists 6 T cell receptor beta chains sequenced from one sample in a study of blood T cell repertoires in COVID-19 (dated by TCRdb to 2018 to 2021). Receptors were amplified or captured by the immunoSEQ multiplex PCR assay. The clones in this table, taken by TCRdb from immuneACCESS, are in-frame only. Not every clone is retained; where verified, under half of the shortfall comes from an unresolved V gene, and the cause of the rest is unknown. The sample data list 40,000 or so clones, and approximately 80% of these were observed just once. In total, the top ten clones hold 61% of the sample. Source material: peripheral blood. Source of these receptors: a man at least 80 years old with acute or convalescent COVID-19.

This clone came up once. V is TRBV7-9 and J is TRBJ2-3; 10 nucleotides agree with TRBD2. This CDR3 is 14 amino acids long. Germline V gene data show CDR1 as SEHNR and CDR2 as FQNEAQ (reference sequence). The trim removed 5 bases at V and 4 bases at J, leaving 3 bases unmatched. The CDR3 protein is CASSPTSGPDTQYF. The DNA for the CDR3 is TGTGCCAGCAGCCCGACTAGCGGGCCAGATACGCAGTATTTT.

The chain is built from TRBV6-2 or TRBV6-3 and TRBJ2-5; no reliable D call. Germline V gene sequence: CDR1 MNHEY, CDR2 SVGEGT. The CDR3 loop spans 11 amino acids. The V and J ends lost 5 bases and 9 bases respectively, with 10 bases between them. The CDR3 spells CASSLGSPQYF. The CDR3, as DNA: TGTGCCAGCAGTCTTGGCTCGCCCCAGTACTTC.

V is TRBV11-2 and J is TRBJ2-2; D may be TRBD1 (6 bases). The CDR3 has 15 amino acids. Trimming left V 5 bases short and J 2 bases short, with 12 bases between. Germline V gene lookup returns CDR1 SGHAT and CDR2 FQNNGV. The CDR3 DNA sequence: TGTGCCAGCAGCCCCGACAGGATAAACACCGGGGAGCTGTTTTTT. Protein sequence: CASSPDRINTGELFF.

The chain carries TRBV11-2 and TRBJ2-7; D unresolved. Germline V gene data show CDR1 as SGHAT and CDR2 as FQNNGV. V was pared by 1 base and J by 2 bases, with 12 bases between. The CDR3 has 15 residues. The CDR3: CASSLVRLGAYEQYF. The CDR3 nucleotides are TGTGCCAGCAGCTTAGTCCGTCTGGGCGCCTACGAGCAGTACTTC.

The J gene is TRBJ2-1, the V gene TRBV5-1, with D possibly matching TRBD2 (6 bases). This CDR3 is built from 14 residues. V was clipped by 4 bases and J by 8 bases, with 16 bases between them. Germline assignment: CDR1 SGHRS and CDR2 YFSETQ. The CDR3, as DNA: TGCGCCAGCAGCCCCGGACTATTAGTGCATGAGCAGTTCTTC. Its protein is CASSPGLLVHEQFF. Full variable domain (rest looked up from reference TRBV5-1 and TRBJ2-1): KAGVTQTPRYLIKTRGQQVTLSCSPISGHRSVSWYQQTPGQGLQFLFEYFSETQRNKGNFPGRFSGRQFSNSRSEMNVSTLELGDSALYLCASSPGLLVHEQFFGPGTRLTVL.

This rearrangement joins TRBV5-4 to TRBJ2-1; D might be TRBD1 (6 bases). The CDR3 has 11 amino acids. V was pared by 2 bases and J by 11 bases, with 8 bases between. Germline CDR1 is SGHNT and CDR2 is YYREEE (reference sequence). CDR3 nucleotide sequence: TGTGCCAGCAGCTTCAGGGGTCAGCAGTTCTTC. This encodes CASSFRGQQFF.